The 28 T cell receptor beta chains below come from one sample, sequenced in a study of blood T cells in healthy people across ages (dated by TCRdb to about 2015). The method was 5' RACE. Sequencing was carried out with an Illumina HiSeq 2500. A second PCR of about 6 to 11 cycles was performed with a sample-barcoded 5' primer and a J-beta primer mix. TCRdb trimmed public reads at Q25 via fastp, called clones via MiXCR and kept in-frame beta chains. Each CDR3 protein gets just one entry, which takes the most common genes and DNA from the rows behind it. The sample contains about 540,000 distinct CDR3 sequences, under 30% of them found a single time. The biggest ten clones account for 7.5% to 9% of the sample. This sample was also put to use in a study of T cells of mothers and their children.

Sequencing was carried out using blood. The receptor set was obtained from a boy younger than 18 in good health.

This sequence joins TRBV24-1 and TRBJ2-3; the D is unclear. V gave up 5 bases and J gave up 4 bases, with 6 bases separating them. This CDR3 region has 12 residues. Germline CDR1 reads KGHDR; CDR2 reads SFDVKD. CDR3 in amino acids: CATSVVADTQYF. DNA of the CDR3: TGTGCCACCAGTGTTGTGGCAGATACGCAGTATTTT.

This clonotype was counted only a few times. This chain joins TRBV27 and TRBJ2-5, with D tentatively TRBD2 (5 bases). CDR1 MNHEY and CDR2 SMNVEV come from the germline V gene (reference sequence). The V end was cut by 6 bases, the J end by 5 bases, with 19 bases between. CDR3 length: 15 residues. DNA of the CDR3: TGTGCCAGCAGGGAAACCGGGATCCTCAGGGAGACCCAGTACTTC. Residues: CASRETGILRETQYF.

This chain links TRBV7-8 with TRBJ2-1; TRBD2 might be the D (6 bases). This CDR3 is 13 amino acids long. The germline CDR1 and CDR2 sequences are SGHVS and FQNEAQ. V lost 3 bases, J lost 9 bases, and 12 bases lay in between. The CDR3 is CASSFGRELEQFF. CDR3 DNA sequence: TGTGCCAGCAGCTTCGGCCGGGAGCTTGAGCAGTTCTTC.

The genes are TRBV12-3 or TRBV12-4 and TRBJ1-2, with D tentatively TRBD1 (5 bases). Deletions cut 3 bases from V and 4 bases from J, with 15 bases between. This CDR3 region has 15 residues. CDR3 DNA: TGTGCCAGCAGTTTCTCGAACCCGGGGGGCTATGGCTACACCTTC. It specifies CASSFSNPGGYGYTF.

This clonotype was counted only a few times. This chain uses TRBV12-3 or TRBV12-4 with TRBJ2-2, with a weak D call TRBD1 (7 bases). The germline V and J ends were trimmed by 8 bases and 1 base, with 11 bases remaining between them. The CDR3 runs to 14 residues. As DNA, the CDR3 is TGTGCCAGCGCGGGGACAGAGAACACCGGGGAGCTGTTTTTT. Amino acids: CASAGTENTGELFF.

This clonotype has a handful of counts. The rearrangement uses TRBV4-3 and TRBJ2-1, with D possibly being TRBD1 (5 bases). The CDR3 has 15 residues. Per the germline V gene, CDR1 is LGHNA and CDR2 is YSLEER. With 0 bases removed from V and 5 bases from J, the gap between germline ends came to 11 bases. CDR3 region: CASSQDLGPDNEQFF. As DNA, the CDR3 is TGCGCCAGCAGCCAAGATCTGGGGCCCGACAATGAGCAGTTCTTC.

This clonotype has just one count. This chain links TRBV29-1 with TRBJ2-7; D might be TRBD2 (5 bases). This CDR3 spans 14 amino acids. V lost 4 bases and J lost 0, with 13 bases in between. Germline CDR1 is SQVTM and CDR2 is ANQGSEA. CDR3 protein: CSVAPGGLSYEQYF. The CDR3 DNA is TGCAGCGTTGCCCCTGGCGGGCTCTCCTACGAGCAGTACTTC.

J is TRBJ2-3 and V is TRBV13; 8 bases are shared with TRBD2. Trimming took 2 bases from V and 3 from J; bases not matched to a gene: 13. CDR1 PRHDT and CDR2 FYEKMQ come from the germline V gene (reference sequence). The CDR3 contains 18 residues. The CDR3 DNA follows: TGTGCCAGCAGCTTAACTCAGGAAGCGGGAGCGTGGACAGATACGCAGTATTTT. Amino acid sequence: CASSLTQEAGAWTDTQYF.

The chain combines TRBV6-5 with TRBJ2-7; D is possibly TRBD1 or TRBD2 (6 bases each). The DNA matches TRBJ2-1 better at its end, which makes the J call doubtful. Germline V CDR1 and CDR2: MNHEY, SVGAGI. The CDR3 is 17 residues long. CDR3 DNA: TGTGCCAGCAGTTACTCGTCCGGGGGCGTAGGCTACAATGAGCAGTTCTTC. Its translation is CASSYSSGGVGYNEQFF.

This clonotype occurred many times. This chain connects TRBV7-8 to TRBJ2-5; 9 bases are a match to TRBD2. V lost 0 bases, J lost 1 base, and 3 bases stayed unmatched. The length of the CDR3 is 16 residues. CDR1 is SGHVS, CDR2 FQNEAQ, per germline. DNA for the CDR3: TGTGCCAGCAGCTTAGCGTGGCGGGGGGGCCAAGAGACCCAGTACTTC. Translating gives CASSLAWRGGQETQYF.

This clonotype turned up a few times. The chain is built from TRBV7-8 and TRBJ1-5, with D uncertain. Trimming cost V 5 bases and J 4 bases, with 18 bases left between them. Per the germline V gene, CDR1 is SGHVS and CDR2 is FQNEAQ. The CDR3 consists of 16 residues. This CDR3 reads CASSEEVAGGNQPQHF. CDR3 nucleotides: TGTGCCAGCAGCGAAGAGGTGGCCGGCGGAAATCAGCCCCAGCATTTT. Full variable domain (outside the CDR3, taken from reference TRBV7-8 and TRBJ1-5): GAGVSQSPRYKVAKRGQDVALRCDPISGHVSLFWYQQALGQGPEFLTYFQNEAQLDKSGLPSDRFFAERPEGSVSTLKIQRTQQEDSAVYLCASSEEVAGGNQPQHFGDGTRLSIL.

This clonotype was counted once. This chain links TRBV12-3 or TRBV12-4 with TRBJ2-5, with 11 positions matching TRBD2. The end of the DNA is better explained by TRBJ2-1, so the J call may be wrong. This CDR3 contains 15 residues. CDR3 sequence: CASSLPGLAVNEQFF. As DNA, the CDR3 is TGTGCCAGCAGTCTACCGGGACTAGCGGTTAATGAGCAGTTCTTC.

The genes are TRBV12-3 or TRBV12-4 and TRBJ1-2, with D maybe TRBD1 (5 bases). CDR3 length equals 15 residues. The germline V and J ends were trimmed by 3 bases and 4 bases, with 15 bases remaining between them. The DNA for the CDR3 is TGTGCCAGCAGTTTCGGGGCCCGTTCTACCTATGGCTACACCTTC. Translating gives CASSFGARSTYGYTF.

This sequence joins TRBV9 and TRBJ1-1, with D tentatively TRBD1 (6 bases). This CDR3 region has 16 residues. Looked up from germline, CDR1 is SGDLS and CDR2 is YYNGEE. Between the trimmed V and J ends, which lost 3 bases and 1 base, there was a span of 16 bases. In DNA, the CDR3 is TGTGCCAGCAGCGAGTCCGGACAGTCCGGGAACACTGAAGCTTTCTTT. Protein sequence: CASSESGQSGNTEAFF.

The gene calls are TRBV20-1 and TRBJ2-4; 7 bases match TRBD2. Looked up from germline, CDR1 is DFQATT and CDR2 is SNEGSKA (reference sequence). This CDR3 has 13 residues. V was clipped by 2 bases and J by 7 bases; unmatched bases: 5. This chain's CDR3 is CSARNGLGNIQYF. In DNA, the CDR3 is TGCAGTGCTAGAAACGGACTAGGGAACATTCAGTACTTC.

This clonotype came up a few times. The chain carries TRBV6-2 or TRBV6-3 and TRBJ1-1; tentatively, D is TRBD1 (5 bases). The CDR3 runs to 14 residues. Germline V gene data show CDR1 as MNHEY and CDR2 as SVGEGT. V was pared by 3 bases and J by 1 base, with 9 bases between. The CDR3 here is CASSYWGENTEAFF. CDR3 DNA sequence: TGTGCCAGCAGTTATTGGGGGGAGAACACTGAAGCTTTCTTT.

This clonotype was seen ten or more times. V and J are TRBV12-3 or TRBV12-4 and TRBJ2-1; tentatively, D is TRBD1 or TRBD2 (6 bases each). The CDR3 contains 14 residues. Trimming removed 3 bases from V and 7 bases from J, with 13 bases in between. For the CDR3, the DNA is TGTGCCAGCAGTTTGAGGGGGGCCGAAAATGAGCAGTTCTTC. It is translated as CASSLRGAENEQFF.

This rearrangement joins TRBV7-2 to TRBJ1-1; TRBD1 matches 7 bases. V was pared by 1 base and J by 11 bases, with 10 bases of the junction left unmatched. Germline CDR1 and CDR2: SGHTA and FQGNSA. This CDR3 region has 14 residues. For the CDR3, the DNA is TGTGCCAGCAGCTTAGTAGGGGGCCCTTCAGAGGCTTTCTTT. Translated, it gives CASSLVGGPSEAFF.

This clonotype was recorded a few times. The chain carries TRBV9 and TRBJ2-3, with TRBD1 as a possible D gene (5 bases). Deletions cut 4 bases from V and 8 bases from J, with 20 bases between. This CDR3 is 15 amino acids long. Germline-derived CDR1 and CDR2 are SGDLS and YYNGEE. The CDR3 bases are TGTGCCAGCAGCTCCAAGGGATTCGGGCAGGGTACGCAGTATTTT. It translates to CASSSKGFGQGTQYF.

The CDR3 sequence is CASGSGAGGNEQFF. The CDR3 nucleotides read TGCGCCAGCGGCTCGGGAGCGGGAGGCAATGAGCAGTTCTTC. This chain links TRBV5-1 with TRBJ2-1, with 9 bases that match TRBD2. This CDR3 region has 14 residues. The V and J ends lost 7 bases and 6 bases, in that order; junction bases with no gene match: 8. The germline CDR1 and CDR2 sequences are SGHRS and YFSETQ.

This clonotype has more than one count but fewer than ten. The chain has TRBV13 and TRBJ2-1; the D gene is possibly TRBD2 (5 bases). CDR3 length equals 14 residues. Trimming cost V 5 bases and J 9 bases, with 17 bases left between them. Germline CDR1 PRHDT, CDR2 FYEKMQ (reference sequence). In DNA form, the CDR3 reads TGTGCCAGCAGCGGAGGAACGTCAAGCGGTGAGCAGTTCTTC. This sequence encodes CASSGGTSSGEQFF.

The chain is built from TRBV19 and TRBJ2-7, with 9 bases aligning to TRBD1. Germline CDR1 reads LNHDA; CDR2 reads SQIVND (reference sequence). V shed 5 bases, J shed 5 bases, and the junction held 7 bases outside the gene matches. CDR3 length: 14 amino acids. CDR3 loop: CASSAPGQGDEQYF. The DNA for the CDR3 is TGTGCCAGTAGTGCTCCGGGACAGGGAGACGAGCAGTACTTC.

The genes are TRBV28 and TRBJ2-4; the D call may be TRBD1 or TRBD2 (5 bases each). The V end lost 6 bases, the J end lost 0 bases, and 15 bases lay between the germline ends. CDR3 size: 16 residues. Per the germline V gene, CDR1 is MDHEN and CDR2 is SYDVKM. CDR3 amino acids: CASREGPRIAKNIQYF. CDR3 in DNA: TGTGCCAGCAGAGAGGGACCGAGGATAGCCAAAAACATTCAGTACTTC.

This clonotype was picked up a small number of times. The chain uses TRBV7-2 and TRBJ2-3; no reliable D call. V was clipped by 2 bases and J by 3 bases, with 15 bases between them. Germline CDR1 and CDR2: SGHTA and FQGNSA. The CDR3 is 16 residues long. In DNA form, the CDR3 reads TGTGCCAGCAGCTTAAGCAGCTACGTACAGACAGATACGCAGTATTTT. Encoded protein: CASSLSSYVQTDTQYF.

This sequence joins TRBV20-1 and TRBJ2-4; possible D gene TRBD1, 6 bases. The V and J ends lost 6 bases and 0 bases respectively, with 15 bases between them. Looked up from germline, CDR1 is DFQATT and CDR2 is SNEGSKA (reference sequence). This CDR3 comprises 15 residues. CDR3 protein: CSAQQGPLAKNIQYF. The CDR3 DNA reads as TGCAGTGCCCAACAGGGCCCGCTAGCCAAAAACATTCAGTACTTC.

This clonotype has more than one count but fewer than ten. This chain links TRBV4-3 with TRBJ1-1; a possible D gene is TRBD1 (6 bases). Trimming cost V 2 bases and J 3 bases, with 10 bases left between them. Germline lookup yields CDR1 LGHNA and CDR2 YSLEER. CDR3 size: 14 residues. CDR3 amino acids: CASSQKRGHTEAFF. The CDR3, as DNA: TGCGCCAGCAGCCAAAAACGGGGGCACACTGAAGCTTTCTTT.

This clonotype was recorded only once. The chain couples TRBV11-2 to TRBJ1-2; the D is unclear. This CDR3 comprises 12 residues. The germline CDR1 and CDR2 sequences are SGHAT and FQNNGV. The ends were cut back, 3 bases at V and 8 bases at J, with 10 bases in the middle. CDR3 nucleotides: TGTGCCAGCAGCTTCGCCTCCGGGGGCTACACCTTC. Amino acids: CASSFASGGYTF. The full variable domain, with the rest looked up from reference TRBV11-2 and TRBJ1-2, is EAGVAQSPRYKIIEKRQSVAFWCNPISGHATLYWYQQILGQGPKLLIQFQNNGVVDDSQLPKDRFSAERLKGVDSTLKIQPAKLEDSAVYLCASSFASGGYTFGSGTRLTVV.

The chain combines TRBV6-5 with TRBJ2-7; 12 nucleotides match TRBD1. Germline CDR1 reads MNHEY; CDR2 reads SVGAGI. The V segment lost 2 bases and the J segment 0 bases; nucleotides outside the gene matches: 2. This CDR3 region has 16 residues. CDR3 in amino acids: CASSYGTGGFSYEQYF. The DNA for the CDR3 is TGTGCCAGCAGTTACGGGACAGGGGGCTTCTCCTACGAGCAGTACTTC.